This T cell receptor beta chain was sequenced during a study of shared clonotypes between healthy human individuals. Study context: For every donor, three CD4 naive, three CD4 memory, two CD8 naive and one CD8 memory plates were used. General study results and limits: Enrolling few donors narrowed the genetic and exposure-history diversity that was represented.

Per the original data handling: ImmunoSEQ gave junction-only sequences without quality scores, so filtering differed. Libraries were prepared by immunoSEQ multiplex PCR; TCRdb keeps only in-frame clonotypes and omits some of them. Clone size and V and J calls were adopted from that table, with D and trimming inferred from the DNA. The sample carries roughly 2,000,000 clones, around 96% recorded once. Naive CD8 cells, CD45RO-negative and positively selected for CCR7, excluded terminally differentiated effector memory CD45RA+ cells. The germline CDR1 and CDR2 sequences are WSHSY and SAAADI. This CDR3 has 15 amino acids. The V end was cut by 3 bases, the J end by 0 bases, with 11 bases between. Comment on this clone: Its matching antigen is unknown.

This TCR came from a man between 18 and 35 years old in good health. The J gene is TRBJ1-1, the V gene TRBV10-2, with D perhaps TRBD1 (6 bases). The sample taken for sequencing was naive CD8+ T cells sorted from blood. Written as DNA, the CDR3 is TGCGCCAGCAGTGAACAGGGCGGCATGAACACTGAAGCTTTCTTT. Its protein is CASSEQGGMNTEAFF.